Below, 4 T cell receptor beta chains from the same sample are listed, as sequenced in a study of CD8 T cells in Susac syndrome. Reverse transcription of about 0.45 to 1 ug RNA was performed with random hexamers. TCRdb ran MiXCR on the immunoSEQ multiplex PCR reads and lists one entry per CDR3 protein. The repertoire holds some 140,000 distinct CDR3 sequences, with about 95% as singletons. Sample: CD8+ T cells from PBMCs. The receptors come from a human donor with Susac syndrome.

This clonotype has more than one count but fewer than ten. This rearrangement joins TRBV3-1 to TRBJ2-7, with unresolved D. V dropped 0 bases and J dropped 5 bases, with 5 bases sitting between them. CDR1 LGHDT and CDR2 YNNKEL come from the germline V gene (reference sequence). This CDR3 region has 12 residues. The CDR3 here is CASSQDPDEQYF. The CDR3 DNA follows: TGTGCCAGCAGCCAAGATCCTGACGAGCAGTACTTC.

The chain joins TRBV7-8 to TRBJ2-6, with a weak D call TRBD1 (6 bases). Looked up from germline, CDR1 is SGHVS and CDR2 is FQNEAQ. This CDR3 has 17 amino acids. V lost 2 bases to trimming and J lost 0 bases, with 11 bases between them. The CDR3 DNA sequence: TGTGCCAGCAGCTTATTGCAGGGGAACTCTGGGGCCAACGTCCTGACTTTC. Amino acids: CASSLLQGNSGANVLTF.

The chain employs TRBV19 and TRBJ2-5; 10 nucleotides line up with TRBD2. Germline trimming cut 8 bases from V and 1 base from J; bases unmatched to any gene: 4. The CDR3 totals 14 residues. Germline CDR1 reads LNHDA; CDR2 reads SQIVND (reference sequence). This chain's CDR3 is CASHVAGGQETQYF. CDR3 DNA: TGTGCCAGTCACGTAGCGGGAGGCCAAGAGACCCAGTACTTC.

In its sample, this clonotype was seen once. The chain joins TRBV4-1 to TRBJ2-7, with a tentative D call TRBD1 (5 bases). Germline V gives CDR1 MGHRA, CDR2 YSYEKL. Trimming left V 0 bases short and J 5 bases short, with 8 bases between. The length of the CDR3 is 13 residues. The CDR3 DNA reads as TGCGCCAGCAGCCAAGATTGGGGCCACGAGCAGTACTTC. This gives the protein CASSQDWGHEQYF.